The 3 T cell receptor beta chains listed next were all sequenced from one sample in a study of CD8 T cells in ankylosing spondylitis. General study results and limits: What appeared characteristic of ankylosing spondylitis blood was a TCR beta motif of fewer than ten highly homologous variants.

TCRdb itself ran the 5' RACE reads through MiXCR, one entry per CDR3 protein. This sample has around 480,000 distinct CDR3 sequences; 17% occur once, and the top ten carry 0.95% to 1.1%. Their recognized antigens are unknown. The specimen was blood, either unsorted or a sorted T cell fraction (not recorded which). These receptor sequences come from a male donor with ankylosing spondylitis.

The chain combines TRBV2 with TRBJ2-1, with 11 nucleotides matching TRBD2. The V gene's germline CDR1 is SNHLY and CDR2 FYNNEI. CDR3 length: 16 residues. V lost 6 bases and J lost 3; bases outside the gene matches: 7. The CDR3 loop is CASRAGTSGYYNEQFF. CDR3 DNA sequence: TGTGCCAGCAGAGCGGGGACTAGCGGTTACTACAATGAGCAGTTCTTC.

The chain combines TRBV4-1 with TRBJ2-2; D is undetermined. Germline V CDR1 and CDR2: MGHRA, YSYEKL. The CDR3 runs 14 residues. Between the trimmed V and J ends, which lost 1 base and 3 bases, there was a span of 6 bases. The CDR3 sequence: CASSQGRYTGELFF. CDR3 sequence (DNA): TGCGCCAGCAGCCAAGGCAGATACACCGGGGAGCTGTTTTTT.

This clonotype has more than one count but fewer than ten. The chain joins TRBV5-1 to TRBJ2-3, with D tentatively TRBD1 (5 bases). From germline, CDR1 is SGHRS and CDR2 YFSETQ. CDR3 length: 15 amino acids. V lost 5 bases and J lost 2, with 15 bases in between. The CDR3 DNA sequence: TGCGCCAGCAGGGAATGGGAAGGGGCCACAGATACGCAGTATTTT. Its protein product is CASREWEGATDTQYF.